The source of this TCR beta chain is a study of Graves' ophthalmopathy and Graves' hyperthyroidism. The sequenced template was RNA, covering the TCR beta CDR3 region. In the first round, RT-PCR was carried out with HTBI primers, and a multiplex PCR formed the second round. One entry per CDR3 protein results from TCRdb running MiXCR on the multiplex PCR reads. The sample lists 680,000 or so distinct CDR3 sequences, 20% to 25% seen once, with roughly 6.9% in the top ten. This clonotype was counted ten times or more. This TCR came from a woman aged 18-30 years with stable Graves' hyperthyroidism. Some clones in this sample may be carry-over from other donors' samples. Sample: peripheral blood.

This CDR3 is CASSRERQGNYGYTF. The CDR3 coding sequence is TGTGCCAGCAGTCGCGAAAGACAGGGCAACTATGGCTACACCTTC. The rearrangement joins TRBV6-5 to TRBJ1-2; 7 bases align to TRBD1. The J segment lost 2 bases and the V segment lost 5 bases, leaving 8 bases of the junction unmatched. In germline, CDR1 is MNHEY, CDR2 SVGAGI. This CDR3 spans 15 amino acids.